This T cell receptor (beta chain) emerged from a study of T cells after somatic rescue of genetic block. The protocol was immunoSEQ multiplex PCR, while the TCRdb copy is restricted to in-frame clones and leaves out a portion. The sample lists 110,000 or so clones, under 95% seen once, with 1.4% to 1.5% in the top ten. Germline CDR1 LGHNA, CDR2 YSLEER. Trimming at V came to 4 bases and at J to 2 bases, leaving 7 bases not matched to a gene. The CDR3 is 15 amino acids. This chain joins TRBV4-3 and TRBJ1-2, with 7 positions matching TRBD1. The sequence derives from a woman younger than 35. Sequenced sample: peripheral blood mononuclear cells (PBMCs). The DNA for the CDR3 is TGCGCCAGCAGCCCGGGACAGAGGACGAACTATGGCTACACCTTC. Encoded protein: CASSPGQRTNYGYTF.